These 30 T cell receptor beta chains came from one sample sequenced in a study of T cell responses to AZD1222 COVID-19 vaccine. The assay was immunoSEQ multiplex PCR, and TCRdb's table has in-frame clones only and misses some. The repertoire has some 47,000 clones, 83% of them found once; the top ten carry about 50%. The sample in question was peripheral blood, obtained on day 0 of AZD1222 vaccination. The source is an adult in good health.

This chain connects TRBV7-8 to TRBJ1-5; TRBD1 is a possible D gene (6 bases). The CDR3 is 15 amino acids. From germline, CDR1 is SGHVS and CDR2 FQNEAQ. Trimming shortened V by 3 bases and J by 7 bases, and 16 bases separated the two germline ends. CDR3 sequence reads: CASSLYDRLGQPQHF. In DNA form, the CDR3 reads TGTGCCAGCAGCTTGTACGACAGGCTAGGACAGCCCCAGCATTTT.

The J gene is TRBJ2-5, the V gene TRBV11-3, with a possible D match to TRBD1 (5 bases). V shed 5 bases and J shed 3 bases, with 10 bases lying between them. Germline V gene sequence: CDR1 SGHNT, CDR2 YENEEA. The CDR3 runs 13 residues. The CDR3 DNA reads TGTGCCAGCAGCGCAGGGTTGGAAGAGACCCAGTACTTC. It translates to CASSAGLEETQYF.

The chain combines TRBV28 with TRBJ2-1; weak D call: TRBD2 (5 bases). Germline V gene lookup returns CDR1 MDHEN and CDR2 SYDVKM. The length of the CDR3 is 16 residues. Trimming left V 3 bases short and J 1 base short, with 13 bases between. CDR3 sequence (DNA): TGTGCCAGCAGTTTTGGTTATTCGGGGTCCTACAATGAGCAGTTCTTC. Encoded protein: CASSFGYSGSYNEQFF.

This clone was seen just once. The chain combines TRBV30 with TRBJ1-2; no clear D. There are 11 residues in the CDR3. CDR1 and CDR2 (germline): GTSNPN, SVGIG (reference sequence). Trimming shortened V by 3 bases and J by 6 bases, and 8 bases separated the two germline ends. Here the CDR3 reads CAWRPPNGYTF. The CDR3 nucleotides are TGTGCCTGGAGGCCCCCCAATGGCTACACCTTC.

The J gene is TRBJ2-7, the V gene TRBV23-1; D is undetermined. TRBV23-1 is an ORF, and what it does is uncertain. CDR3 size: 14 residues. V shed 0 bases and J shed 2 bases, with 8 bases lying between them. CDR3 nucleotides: TGCGCCAGCAGTCAATCGAGGCAGCCCTACGAGCAGTACTTC. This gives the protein CASSQSRQPYEQYF.

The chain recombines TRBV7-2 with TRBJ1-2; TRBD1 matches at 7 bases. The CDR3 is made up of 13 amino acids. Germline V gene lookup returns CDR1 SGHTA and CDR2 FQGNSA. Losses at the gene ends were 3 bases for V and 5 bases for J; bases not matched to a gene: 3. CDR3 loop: CASSLLQGYGYTF. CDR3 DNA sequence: TGTGCCAGCAGCTTGTTACAGGGGTATGGCTACACCTTC.

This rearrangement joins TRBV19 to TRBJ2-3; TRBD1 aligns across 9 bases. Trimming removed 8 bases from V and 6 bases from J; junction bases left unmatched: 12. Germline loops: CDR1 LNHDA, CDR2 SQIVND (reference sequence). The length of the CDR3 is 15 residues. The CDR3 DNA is TGTGCCAGTGCCCCGGACAGGGGCTTCTCCGATACGCAGTATTTT. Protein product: CASAPDRGFSDTQYF.

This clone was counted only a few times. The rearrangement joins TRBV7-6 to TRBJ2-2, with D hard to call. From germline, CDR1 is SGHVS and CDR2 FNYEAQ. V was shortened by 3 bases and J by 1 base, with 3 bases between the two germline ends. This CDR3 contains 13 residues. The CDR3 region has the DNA TGTGCCAGCAGCTTCGGGAACACCGGGGAGCTGTTTTTT. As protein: CASSFGNTGELFF.

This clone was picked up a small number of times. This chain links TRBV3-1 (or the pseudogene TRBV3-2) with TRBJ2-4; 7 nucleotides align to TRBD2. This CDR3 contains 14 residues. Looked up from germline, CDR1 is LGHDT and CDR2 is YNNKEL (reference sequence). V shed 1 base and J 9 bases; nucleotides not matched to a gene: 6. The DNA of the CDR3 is TGTGCCAGCAGCCAAGGGGGGGAGGGCGGCATTCAGTACTTC. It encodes CASSQGGEGGIQYF.

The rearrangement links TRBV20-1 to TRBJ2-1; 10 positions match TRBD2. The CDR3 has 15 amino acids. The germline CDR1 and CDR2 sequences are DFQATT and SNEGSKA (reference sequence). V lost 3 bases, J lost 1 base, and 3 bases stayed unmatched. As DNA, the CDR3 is TGCAGTGCTAGTTCTAGCGGGAGATCCTACAATGAGCAGTTCTTC. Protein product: CSASSSGRSYNEQFF.

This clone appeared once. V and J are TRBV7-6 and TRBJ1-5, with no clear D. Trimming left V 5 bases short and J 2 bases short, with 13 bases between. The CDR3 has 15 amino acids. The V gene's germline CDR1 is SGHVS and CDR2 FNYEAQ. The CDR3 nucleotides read TGTGCCAGCAGCCCCATGGGGTACGGCAATCAGCCCCAGCATTTT. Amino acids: CASSPMGYGNQPQHF.

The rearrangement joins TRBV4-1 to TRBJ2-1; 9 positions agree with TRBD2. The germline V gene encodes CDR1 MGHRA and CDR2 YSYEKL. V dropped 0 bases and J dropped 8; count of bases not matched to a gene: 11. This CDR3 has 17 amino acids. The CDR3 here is CASSQEGGRAPWYEQFF. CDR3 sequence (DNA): TGCGCCAGCAGCCAAGAAGGCGGGAGGGCCCCTTGGTATGAGCAGTTCTTC.

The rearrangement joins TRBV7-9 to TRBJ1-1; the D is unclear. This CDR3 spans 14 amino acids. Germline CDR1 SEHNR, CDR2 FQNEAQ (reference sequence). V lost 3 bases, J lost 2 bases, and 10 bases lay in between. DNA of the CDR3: TGTGCCAGCAGCTTCGGACTTGGAAACACTGAAGCTTTCTTT. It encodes CASSFGLGNTEAFF.

In DNA, the CDR3 is TGCGCCAGCAGCACGGGGGCAAAGGAGCAGTACTTC. Protein sequence: CASSTGAKEQYF. The V and J genes are TRBV5-1 and TRBJ2-7; D tentatively fits TRBD1 or TRBD2 (6 bases each). CDR3 length equals 12 residues. CDR1 and CDR2 (germline): SGHRS, YFSETQ. V was cut by 4 bases and J by 7 bases, with 12 bases left in between.

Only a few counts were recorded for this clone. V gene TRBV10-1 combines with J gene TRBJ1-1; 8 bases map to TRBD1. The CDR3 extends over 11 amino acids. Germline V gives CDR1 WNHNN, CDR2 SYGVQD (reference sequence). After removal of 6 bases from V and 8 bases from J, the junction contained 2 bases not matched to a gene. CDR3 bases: TGCGCCAGCAGGGGGACAGGAGAAGCTTTCTTT. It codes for CASRGTGEAFF.

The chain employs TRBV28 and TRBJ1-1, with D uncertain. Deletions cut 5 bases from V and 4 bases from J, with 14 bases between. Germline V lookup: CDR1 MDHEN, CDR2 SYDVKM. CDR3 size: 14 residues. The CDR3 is CASSPHHPGTEAFF. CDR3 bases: TGTGCCAGCAGTCCTCACCACCCGGGCACTGAAGCTTTCTTT.

For the CDR3, the DNA is TGTGCCAGCACCCGTACCCAGGACAGCAATGAAAAACTGTTTTTT. Translation: CASTRTQDSNEKLFF. This chain links TRBV3-1 (or the pseudogene TRBV3-2) with TRBJ1-4, with D possibly matching TRBD1 (6 bases). V was cut by 7 bases and J by 5 bases, with 17 bases left in between. Germline lookup yields CDR1 LGHDT and CDR2 YNNKEL (reference sequence). This CDR3 has 15 amino acids.

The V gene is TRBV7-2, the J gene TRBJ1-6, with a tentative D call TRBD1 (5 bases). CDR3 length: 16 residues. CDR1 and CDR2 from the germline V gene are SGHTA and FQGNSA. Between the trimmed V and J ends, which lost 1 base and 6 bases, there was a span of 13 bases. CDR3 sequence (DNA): TGTGCCAGCAGCTTAGGGGGCCGGGGGGGTAATTCACCCCTCCACTTT. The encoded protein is CASSLGGRGGNSPLHF.

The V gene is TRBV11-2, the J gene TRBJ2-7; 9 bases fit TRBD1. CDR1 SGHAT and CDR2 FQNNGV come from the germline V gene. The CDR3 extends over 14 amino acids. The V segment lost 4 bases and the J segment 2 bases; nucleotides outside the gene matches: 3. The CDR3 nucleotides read TGTGCCAGCAGCTCGGGACAGGGCCCCTACGAGCAGTACTTC. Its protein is CASSSGQGPYEQYF.

The CDR3 region is CASSQGGGVEGYTF. The CDR3 DNA reads TGTGCCAGCAGCCAGGGTGGAGGAGTGGAAGGCTACACCTTC. This chain uses TRBV25-1 with TRBJ1-2; a possible D gene is TRBD1 (5 bases). Germline CDR1 and CDR2: MGHDK and SYGVNS. The CDR3 extends over 14 amino acids. Trimming took 6 bases from V and 8 from J, leaving 19 bases between them.

CDR3 in amino acids: CASSFGLQKLFF. The CDR3 bases are TGTGCCAGCAGCTTTGGGCTTCAAAAACTGTTTTTT. The V call is TRBV5-6, the J call TRBJ1-4; no firm D call. CDR1 and CDR2 (germline): SGHDT, YYEEEE. The CDR3 is made up of 12 amino acids. Trimming left V 2 bases short and J 9 bases short, with 8 bases between. The variable domain in full, with the rest retrieved from reference TRBV5-6 and TRBJ1-4, is DAGVTQSPTHLIKTRGQQVTLRCSPKSGHDTVSWYQQALGQGPQFIFQYYEEEERQRGNFPDRFSGHQFPNYSSELNVNALLLGDSALYLCASSFGLQKLFFGSGTQLSVL.

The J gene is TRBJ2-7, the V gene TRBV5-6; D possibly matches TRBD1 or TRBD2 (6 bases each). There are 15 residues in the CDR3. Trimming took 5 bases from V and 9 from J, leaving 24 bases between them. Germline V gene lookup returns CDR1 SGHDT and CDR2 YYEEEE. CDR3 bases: TGTGCCAGCAGGGGGGGCCAAACAGTTGGGGAAGGGCAGTACTTC. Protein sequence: CASRGGQTVGEGQYF.

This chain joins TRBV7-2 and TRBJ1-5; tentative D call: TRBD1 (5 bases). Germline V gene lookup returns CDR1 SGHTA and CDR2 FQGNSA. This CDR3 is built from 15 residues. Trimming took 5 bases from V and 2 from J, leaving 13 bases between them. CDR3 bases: TGTGCCAGCAGCCCCGGGGGGGAGCGCAATCAGCCCCAGCATTTT. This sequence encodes CASSPGGERNQPQHF.

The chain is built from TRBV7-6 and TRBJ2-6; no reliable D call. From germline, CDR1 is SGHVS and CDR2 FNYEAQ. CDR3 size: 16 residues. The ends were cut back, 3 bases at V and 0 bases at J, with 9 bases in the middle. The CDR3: CASSFGQNSGANVLTF. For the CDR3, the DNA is TGTGCCAGCAGCTTCGGCCAGAACTCTGGGGCCAACGTCCTGACTTTC. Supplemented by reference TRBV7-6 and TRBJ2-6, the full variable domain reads GAGVSQSPRYKVTKRGQDVALRCDPISGHVSLYWYRQALGQGPEFLTYFNYEAQQDKSGLPNDRFSAERPEGSISTLTIQRTEQRDSAMYRCASSFGQNSGANVLTFGAGSRLTVL.

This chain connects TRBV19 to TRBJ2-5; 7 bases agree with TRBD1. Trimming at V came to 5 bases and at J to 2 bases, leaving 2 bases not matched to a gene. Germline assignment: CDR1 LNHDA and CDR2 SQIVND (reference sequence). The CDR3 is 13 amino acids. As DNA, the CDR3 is TGTGCCAGTAGTTCGGGACAGCAAGAGACCCAGTACTTC. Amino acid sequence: CASSSGQQETQYF.

The CDR3 sequence: CASSYLDQQPQHF. CDR3 in DNA: TGTGCCAGCAGTTACTTGGACCAACAGCCCCAGCATTTT. This sequence joins TRBV6-6 and TRBJ1-5; D gene unclear. The CDR3 length is 13 residues. Germline V gives CDR1 MNHNY, CDR2 SVGAGI (reference sequence). V was cut by 1 base and J by 7 bases, with 8 bases left in between.

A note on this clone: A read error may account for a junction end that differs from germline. The CDR3 coding sequence is TGCGCCCGCAGCGCCGGGGCGGGGGGAGCCAATGAGCAGTTCTTC. Translated, it gives CARSAGAGGANEQFF. The rearrangement uses TRBV5-1 and TRBJ2-1, with TRBD2 matching over 8 bases. Germline V lookup: CDR1 SGHRS, CDR2 YFSETQ. The CDR3 covers 15 residues.

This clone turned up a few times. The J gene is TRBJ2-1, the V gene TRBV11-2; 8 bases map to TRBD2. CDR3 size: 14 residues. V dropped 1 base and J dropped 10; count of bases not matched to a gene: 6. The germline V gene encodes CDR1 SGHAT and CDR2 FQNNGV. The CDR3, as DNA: TGTGCCAGCAGCTTAGGACCACGGGGGGGAGAGCAGTTCTTC. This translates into CASSLGPRGGEQFF. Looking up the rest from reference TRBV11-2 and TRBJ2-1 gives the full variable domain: EAGVAQSPRYKIIEKRQSVAFWCNPISGHATLYWYQQILGQGPKLLIQFQNNGVVDDSQLPKDRFSAERLKGVDSTLKIQPAKLEDSAVYLCASSLGPRGGEQFFGPGTRLTVL.

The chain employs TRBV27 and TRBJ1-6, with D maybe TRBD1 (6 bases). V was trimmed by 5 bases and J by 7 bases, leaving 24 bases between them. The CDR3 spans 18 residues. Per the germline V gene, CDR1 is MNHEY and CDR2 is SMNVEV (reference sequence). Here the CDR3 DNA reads TGTGCCAGCAGTCCACTCGTACAGGGTTGGGGTCGAAATTCACCCCTCCACTTT. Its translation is CASSPLVQGWGRNSPLHF.

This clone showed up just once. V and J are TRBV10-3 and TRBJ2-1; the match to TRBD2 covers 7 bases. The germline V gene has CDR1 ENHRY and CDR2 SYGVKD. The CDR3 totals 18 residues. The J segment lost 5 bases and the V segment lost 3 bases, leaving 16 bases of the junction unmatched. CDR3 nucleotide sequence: TGTGCCATCAGTGAAAGTCCAGGGAGGGCTAGCGGCGACAATGAGCAGTTCTTC. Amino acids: CAISESPGRASGDNEQFF.